This passage covers 24 T cell receptor beta chains from one sample sequenced in a study of breast tumors, draining lymph nodes, adjacent tissues (dated by TCRdb to about 2016). The lymph node samples were taken from the axillary draining lymph nodes of breast cancer patients. Library method: multiplex PCR. These reads were obtained on an Illumina HiSeq 2000. TCRdb reprocessed the public reads (quality trimming at Q25 with fastp, clone calling with MiXCR) and kept in-frame beta chains. Each record represents a unique CDR3 protein, reported with the most common genes and DNA among its rows. Here the sample has roughly 110,000 distinct CDR3 sequences; around 30% occur a single time. The ten largest clones add up to 5.5% to 7% of the sample. Sequencing used axillary lymph node tissue. The receptor set was obtained from a female donor with breast cancer. Some clones in this sample may be carry-over from other donors' samples.

This clonotype was observed at least ten times. The chain has TRBV6-5 and TRBJ1-2; D is perhaps TRBD1 (5 bases). The CDR3 consists of 12 residues. V dropped 7 bases and J dropped 7 bases, with 13 bases sitting between them. Germline V gives CDR1 MNHEY, CDR2 SVGAGI. The CDR3 protein is CASTNGGFGYTF. DNA of the CDR3: TGTGCCAGCACCAATGGGGGTTTTGGCTACACCTTC.

In this sample, this clonotype turned up many times. V and J are TRBV28 and TRBJ1-5; D is perhaps TRBD1 (6 bases). With 10 bases removed from V and 6 bases from J, the gap between germline ends came to 16 bases. The germline V gene encodes CDR1 MDHEN and CDR2 SYDVKM. The CDR3 totals 13 residues. CDR3 region: CATQGKNAQPQHF. The DNA of the CDR3 is TGTGCCACGCAGGGGAAGAACGCTCAGCCCCAGCATTTT.

This clonotype has just a few counts. V usage is TRBV20-1 and J usage is TRBJ1-1; TRBD1 might be the D (5 bases). The V end lost 3 bases, the J end lost 0 bases, and 14 bases lay between the germline ends. CDR1 is DFQATT, CDR2 SNEGSKA, per germline (reference sequence). There are 15 residues in the CDR3. CDR3 coding DNA: TGCAGTGCTAGTATGGGGGGGGTCATGAACACTGAAGCTTTCTTT. This codes for CSASMGGVMNTEAFF.

This clonotype was seen ten or more times. The rearrangement uses TRBV20-1 and TRBJ2-2, with 7 bases aligning to TRBD2. V dropped 3 bases and J dropped 0; count of bases not matched to a gene: 7. The germline CDR1 and CDR2 sequences are DFQATT and SNEGSKA (reference sequence). The CDR3 runs 16 residues. In DNA, the CDR3 is TGCAGTGCTAGCCCCCCTAGCGGCTCGAACACCGGGGAGCTGTTTTTT. It specifies CSASPPSGSNTGELFF.

This clonotype occurred many times. The rearrangement uses TRBV7-8 and TRBJ2-3; no clear D gene. This CDR3 has 13 residues. Germline CDR1 is SGHVS and CDR2 is FQNEAQ. With 1 base removed from V and 1 base from J, the gap between germline ends came to 3 bases. The CDR3 here is CASSLVGTDTQYF. The CDR3 DNA follows: TGTGCCAGCAGCTTAGTGGGCACAGATACGCAGTATTTT.

This clonotype was detected many times. A clone one base away is much larger, so this may be a read error. This rearrangement joins TRBV20-1 to TRBJ1-2; D possibly corresponds to TRBD1 (6 bases). The CDR3 is made up of 13 amino acids. The germline gives CDR1 DFQATT, CDR2 SNEGSKA (reference sequence). As DNA, the CDR3 is TGCAGTGCGTCCGAAGGGGGTAGTTATGCCTACACCTTC. It specifies CSASEGGSYAYTF.

Note on this clonotype: The junction does not match germline at one end; this may be a read error. This rearrangement joins TRBV28 to TRBJ1-1; D unresolved. In germline, CDR1 is MDHEN, CDR2 SYDVKM. The CDR3 length is 14 residues. The chain's CDR3 is CASTPQAMNTEALF. Here the CDR3 DNA reads TGTGCCAGCACCCCGCAGGCTATGAACACTGAAGCTCTCTTT.

This clonotype was detected ten times or more. This sequence joins TRBV20-1 and TRBJ1-5, with a weak D call TRBD1 (5 bases). Deletions cut 0 bases from V and 6 bases from J, with 15 bases between. CDR3 length equals 15 residues. The germline V gene encodes CDR1 DFQATT and CDR2 SNEGSKA (reference sequence). The CDR3 protein is CSARDGRSGSQPQHF. The DNA of the CDR3 is TGCAGTGCTAGAGATGGGAGATCAGGGAGTCAGCCCCAGCATTTT.

In its sample, this clonotype was seen many times. The genes are TRBV15 and TRBJ2-3; 8 bases line up with TRBD2. The CDR3 contains 15 residues. The germline V gene has CDR1 LNHNV and CDR2 YYDKDF (reference sequence). The V gene end was trimmed by 4 bases and the J gene end by 2 bases; junction bases not matched to a gene: 5. CDR3: CATSKRLAPTDTQYF. The CDR3 DNA reads as TGTGCCACCAGCAAACGACTAGCGCCCACAGATACGCAGTATTTT.

A note on this clonotype: A read error is likely, as this CDR3 ends without the conserved phenylalanine or tryptophan. The J gene is TRBJ2-1, the V gene TRBV7-2; 11 nucleotides align to TRBD2. From germline, CDR1 is SGHTA and CDR2 FQGNSA. The trim removed 4 bases at V and 6 bases at J, leaving 11 bases unmatched. This CDR3 is 17 amino acids long. This CDR3 reads CASSSRLAGILCNEQFL. CDR3 DNA sequence: TGTGCCAGCAGCTCGCGACTAGCGGGGATACTATGCAATGAGCAGTTCCTC.

This clonotype was seen ten or more times. The chain links TRBV6-1 to TRBJ2-1; D may be TRBD2 (7 bases). Trimming cost V 1 base and J 6 bases, with 13 bases left between them. The germline gives CDR1 MNHNS, CDR2 SASEGT. The CDR3 length is 15 residues. The CDR3 nucleotides read TGTGCCAGCAGTGAAGTGTGGGGGGGCCCCAATGAGCAGTTCTTC. Amino acid sequence: CASSEVWGGPNEQFF.

This chain joins TRBV4-2 and TRBJ2-7; 7 nucleotides agree with TRBD1. This CDR3 contains 15 residues. Losses at the gene ends were 1 base for V and 2 bases for J; bases not matched to a gene: 5. The germline V gene encodes CDR1 LGHNA and CDR2 YNFKEQ. The CDR3 region is CASSQAGTVTYEQYF. The CDR3 DNA reads TGTGCCAGCAGCCAAGCCGGGACAGTAACCTACGAGCAGTACTTC.

In this sample, this clonotype turned up many times. This sequence joins TRBV5-6 and TRBJ1-4; D call uncertain. The CDR3 has 15 residues. Germline V gene lookup returns CDR1 SGHDT and CDR2 YYEEEE. Trimming removed 1 base from V and 7 bases from J, with 14 bases in between. In DNA form, the CDR3 reads TGTGCCAGCAGCTTGTTTGGAAGGACGACTGAAAAACTGTTTTTT. Protein product: CASSLFGRTTEKLFF.

Only a few counts were recorded for this clonotype. V usage is TRBV4-1 and J usage is TRBJ1-1; D is uncertain. Germline V gene lookup returns CDR1 MGHRA and CDR2 YSYEKL. The CDR3 has 16 residues. V lost 0 bases and J 1 base, leaving 12 bases between the germline ends. CDR3 sequence (DNA): TGCGCCAGCAGCCAAGATGATAGACAAACGAACACTGAAGCTTTCTTT. Translation: CASSQDDRQTNTEAFF.

J is TRBJ2-3 and V is TRBV9; D is perhaps TRBD2 (6 bases). Germline CDR1 SGDLS, CDR2 YYNGEE. The CDR3 spans 12 residues. Trimming stripped 3 bases from V and 10 bases from J, with 12 bases between. CDR3 sequence: CASSGTGVAQYF. In DNA, the CDR3 is TGTGCCAGCAGCGGGACGGGGGTTGCGCAGTATTTT.

This rearrangement joins TRBV20-1 to TRBJ1-2, with D possibly being TRBD1 (5 bases). V lost 2 bases and J 12 bases, leaving 19 bases between the germline ends. The CDR3 loop spans 13 amino acids. The germline V gene encodes CDR1 DFQATT and CDR2 SNEGSKA (reference sequence). CDR3 nucleotides: TGCAGTGCTAGACATCCCCGGGGGTTAGCAAACACCTTC. This encodes CSARHPRGLANTF.

This clonotype was recorded a few times. The rearrangement uses TRBV4-3 and TRBJ1-1; D possibly corresponds to TRBD1 (5 bases). The germline gives CDR1 LGHNA, CDR2 YSLEER. The CDR3 spans 11 residues. Trimming left V 8 bases short and J 5 bases short, with 9 bases between. The chain's CDR3 is CASRGGTEAFF. CDR3 coding DNA: TGCGCCAGCCGTGGGGGAACTGAAGCTTTCTTT.

In its sample, this clonotype was seen many times. The rearrangement links TRBV28 to TRBJ2-7; TRBD1 matches at 8 bases. Germline-derived CDR1 and CDR2 are MDHEN and SYDVKM. Trimming took 4 bases from V and 3 from J; bases not matched to a gene: 2. This CDR3 has 13 amino acids. CDR3 in DNA: TGTGCCAGCAGTTATACAGGGGGCTACGAGCAGTACTTC. Translating it yields CASSYTGGYEQYF.

Many counts were recorded for this clonotype. V is TRBV14 and J is TRBJ1-3; unclear D gene. The V gene lost 2 bases and the J gene lost 3 bases, with 2 bases spanning the gap. Germline lookup yields CDR1 SGHDN and CDR2 FVKESK. The CDR3 length is 12 residues. CDR3 sequence reads: CASSQIGNTIYF. Here the CDR3 DNA reads TGTGCCAGCAGCCAAATTGGAAACACCATATATTTT.

This clonotype occurred many times. The chain links TRBV6-1 to TRBJ1-2; unclear D gene. The CDR3 consists of 12 residues. Trimming removed 2 bases from V and 4 bases from J, with 5 bases in between. Germline V gives CDR1 MNHNS, CDR2 SASEGT. CDR3 residues: CASSENSYGYTF. CDR3 DNA: TGTGCCAGCAGTGAAAACAGCTATGGCTACACCTTC.

The J gene is TRBJ2-7, the V gene TRBV7-9; D may be TRBD1 (6 bases). From germline, CDR1 is SEHNR and CDR2 FQNEAQ (reference sequence). V was trimmed by 3 bases and J by 2 bases, leaving 20 bases between them. The CDR3 is 17 amino acids. The CDR3 bases are TGTGCCAGCAGCTTCGGGACAACAACACGGGGCCCCTACGAGCAGTACTTC. It specifies CASSFGTTTRGPYEQYF.

This clonotype was counted at least ten times. This sequence joins TRBV5-1 and TRBJ2-3; 9 nucleotides align to TRBD1. Germline trimming cut 7 bases from V and 3 bases from J; bases unmatched to any gene: 6. The germline CDR1 and CDR2 sequences are SGHRS and YFSETQ. The CDR3 loop spans 14 amino acids. The CDR3 spells CASLGDRVTDTQYF. CDR3 coding DNA: TGCGCCAGCTTGGGGGACAGGGTTACAGATACGCAGTATTTT.

As for this clonotype: This may come from a read error, since a much larger clone is one base off. This chain connects TRBV6-1 to TRBJ2-7, with D perhaps matching TRBD2 (6 bases). CDR1 is MNHNS, CDR2 SASEGT, per germline. The V end lost 5 bases, the J end lost 0 bases, and 11 bases lay between the germline ends. The CDR3 is 14 residues long. DNA for the CDR3: TGTGCCAGCAGTCGAGGGACTTACTCCTACGAGCAGTACTTC. The encoded protein is CASSRGTYSYEQYF.

This chain links TRBV29-1 with TRBJ1-2; 8 bases map to TRBD1. This CDR3 region has 11 residues. The V gene end was trimmed by 6 bases and the J gene end by 10 bases; junction bases not matched to a gene: 7. The germline CDR1 and CDR2 sequences are SQVTM and ANQGSEA. The CDR3 DNA reads as TGCAGCGTCGCTCAGGGGGCAGACTACACCTTC. Translation gives CSVAQGADYTF.